The 31 T cell receptor beta chains reported below all come from one sample, sequenced in a study of blood T cell repertoires in COVID-19. TCRdb's table, derived via immunoSEQ multiplex PCR, lists solely in-frame clones and lacks some. Of a few hundred thousand clones in the sample, 85% to 90% are singletons; the top ten hold approximately 4.5%. The source material was PBMCs or T cells enriched from blood (not recorded which). The source is a woman aged 18-35 years with acute COVID-19.

This clone was detected only once. The chain employs TRBV9 and TRBJ2-1, with D possibly TRBD1 on 5 matching bases. In germline, CDR1 is SGDLS, CDR2 YYNGEE. V shed 0 bases and J shed 15 bases, with 16 bases lying between them. The CDR3 length is 13 residues. The DNA for the CDR3 is TGTGCCAGCAGCGTAGATAGGGGTGGAAGAGTGTTCTTC. Its translation is CASSVDRGGRVFF.

The chain has TRBV24-1 and TRBJ1-2; 8 bases are a match to TRBD1. The V and J ends lost 5 bases and 3 bases, in that order; junction bases with no gene match: 7. This CDR3 contains 15 residues. The V gene's germline CDR1 is KGHDR and CDR2 SFDVKD. As DNA, the CDR3 is TGTGCCACCAGTGTAATGCCAGGGGGCGACTATGGCTACACCTTC. Translating it yields CATSVMPGGDYGYTF.

The chain links TRBV18 to TRBJ1-1; no clear D gene. Deletions cut 1 base from V and 5 bases from J, with 8 bases between. The CDR3 length is 13 residues. The germline V gene has CDR1 KGHSH and CDR2 LQKENI. CDR3 in DNA: TGTGCCAGCTCACCACAGGTGAGGACTGAAGCTTTCTTT. It is translated as CASSPQVRTEAFF.

CDR3 DNA sequence: TGTGCCAGCAGCCCGCCCGGACAGGTCGCGGGCTATGGCTACACCTTC. Translating it yields CASSPPGQVAGYGYTF. The chain links TRBV7-9 to TRBJ1-2, with 7 bases that match TRBD1. J lost 4 bases, V lost 5 bases, and 13 bases had no gene match. Germline V gene data show CDR1 as SEHNR and CDR2 as FQNEAQ (reference sequence). The CDR3 loop spans 16 amino acids.

This rearrangement joins TRBV24-1 to TRBJ1-2, with 9 nucleotides matching TRBD1. With V trimmed by 3 bases and J by 5 bases, 6 bases remained unmatched. CDR1 is KGHDR and CDR2 is SFDVKD in the germline V gene. CDR3 length: 15 residues. The CDR3 loop is CATSDNDRGSYGYTF. In DNA form, the CDR3 reads TGTGCCACCAGTGATAATGACAGGGGGTCGTATGGCTACACCTTC.

The chain uses TRBV18 and TRBJ2-7; tentatively, D is TRBD1 (6 bases). Trimming took 3 bases from V and 2 from J, leaving 11 bases between them. There are 14 residues in the CDR3. Germline V gene data show CDR1 as KGHSH and CDR2 as LQKENI. Here the CDR3 DNA reads TGTGCCAGCTCACCCCTCGGACAGCCCTACGAGCAGTACTTC. Translation gives CASSPLGQPYEQYF.

This chain connects TRBV19 to TRBJ2-1, with 12 positions matching TRBD2. In germline, CDR1 is LNHDA, CDR2 SQIVND (reference sequence). The junction had 14 bases not matched to a gene; V was cut back by 7 bases and J by 7 bases. CDR3 length: 17 amino acids. CDR3 in amino acids: CASISSSRLAGGNEQFF. The CDR3 region has the DNA TGTGCCAGTATCTCTAGTTCGAGGCTAGCGGGAGGGAATGAGCAGTTCTTC.

The chain couples TRBV11-3 to TRBJ2-4; TRBD1 matches 10 bases. The CDR3 extends over 15 amino acids. Germline V gene sequence: CDR1 SGHNT, CDR2 YENEEA. V was clipped by 3 bases and J by 8 bases; unmatched bases: 7. The chain's CDR3 is CASSFGTGDWDIQYF. The CDR3 coding sequence is TGTGCCAGCAGCTTCGGGACAGGGGATTGGGACATTCAGTACTTC.

The chain recombines TRBV5-6 with TRBJ1-5; 7 bases line up with TRBD1. V lost 4 bases and J lost 4; bases outside the gene matches: 5. The germline V gene encodes CDR1 SGHDT and CDR2 YYEEEE. The CDR3 length is 14 residues. In nucleotides, the CDR3 is TGTGCCAGCAGCAGGGGGACAGTTAATCAGCCCCAGCATTTT. This sequence encodes CASSRGTVNQPQHF. The full variable domain, with the rest looked up from reference TRBV5-6 and TRBJ1-5, is DAGVTQSPTHLIKTRGQQVTLRCSPKSGHDTVSWYQQALGQGPQFIFQYYEEEERQRGNFPDRFSGHQFPNYSSELNVNALLLGDSALYLCASSRGTVNQPQHFGDGTRLSIL.

V gene TRBV24-1 combines with J gene TRBJ1-2, with D tentatively TRBD1 (6 bases). The CDR3 length is 13 residues. The V gene lost 5 bases and the J gene lost 8 bases, with 14 bases spanning the gap. The germline V gene has CDR1 KGHDR and CDR2 SFDVKD. The CDR3 reads CATSASTGRGYTF. As DNA, the CDR3 is TGTGCCACCAGTGCCTCCACAGGGCGCGGCTACACCTTC.

The chain uses TRBV7-6 and TRBJ2-2, with 7 bases that match TRBD1. This CDR3 comprises 16 residues. Per the germline V gene, CDR1 is SGHVS and CDR2 is FNYEAQ. J gave up 4 bases and V 5 bases, and 10 bases lay outside the gene matches. The CDR3 coding sequence is TGTGCCAGCAGCCAACCACAGGGGTCAAGCACCGGGGAGCTGTTTTTT. It codes for CASSQPQGSSTGELFF.

The rearrangement joins TRBV6-5 to TRBJ1-4; TRBD1 might be the D (5 bases). CDR1 MNHEY and CDR2 SVGAGI come from the germline V gene. The CDR3 is 15 amino acids. V lost 5 bases and J 7 bases, leaving 17 bases between the germline ends. The CDR3 DNA follows: TGTGCCAGCAGTCGCCTTGGGGGGAGAGGTGAAAAACTGTTTTTT. Translating it yields CASSRLGGRGEKLFF.

V usage is TRBV28 and J usage is TRBJ1-1; the match to TRBD1 covers 7 bases. In germline, CDR1 is MDHEN, CDR2 SYDVKM. J lost 3 bases, V lost 6 bases, and 13 bases had no gene match. The CDR3 contains 16 residues. The CDR3 nucleotides are TGTGCCAGCAGCCCCCCTCGACAGGGTTGGTACACTGAAGCTTTCTTT. It is translated as CASSPPRQGWYTEAFF.

CDR3 nucleotide sequence: TGTGCCAGCTCATCAAATCTACAGGGTTCCGGCGAGCAGTACTTC. Its protein product is CASSSNLQGSGEQYF. The chain is built from TRBV18 and TRBJ2-7, with D possibly being TRBD1 (6 bases). There are 15 residues in the CDR3. V shed 5 bases and J shed 6 bases, with 20 bases lying between them. The V gene's germline CDR1 is KGHSH and CDR2 LQKENI.

The CDR3 protein is CAWSVLMNEKLFF. As DNA, the CDR3 is TGTGCCTGGAGTGTACTTATGAATGAAAAACTGTTTTTT. The chain carries TRBV30 and TRBJ1-4, with unresolved D. Germline V gene lookup returns CDR1 GTSNPN and CDR2 SVGIG (reference sequence). This CDR3 contains 13 residues. Trimming left V 0 bases short and J 5 bases short, with 7 bases between.

The chain is built from TRBV7-9 and TRBJ2-7, with TRBD2 matching over 9 bases. V lost 5 bases and J lost 4; bases outside the gene matches: 15. This CDR3 contains 17 residues. Per germline, CDR1 SEHNR and CDR2 FQNEAQ (reference sequence). CDR3 sequence: CASSRVTSGSPPYEQYF. DNA of the CDR3: TGTGCCAGCAGCCGCGTGACTAGCGGCAGCCCCCCTTACGAGCAGTACTTC. The variable domain in full, with the rest retrieved from reference TRBV7-9 and TRBJ2-7, is DTGVSQNPRHKITKRGQNVTFRCDPISEHNRLYWYRQTLGQGPEFLTYFQNEAQLEKSRLLSDRFSAERPKGSFSTLEIQRTEQGDSAMYLCASSRVTSGSPPYEQYFGPGTRLTVT.

The chain joins TRBV5-5 to TRBJ2-5; 9 nucleotides match TRBD1. This CDR3 is 14 amino acids long. The germline gives CDR1 SGHKS, CDR2 YYEKEE (reference sequence). The junction had 3 bases not matched to a gene; V was cut back by 4 bases and J by 2 bases. CDR3: CASSVGQGQETQYF. CDR3 in DNA: TGTGCCAGCAGCGTGGGACAGGGTCAAGAGACCCAGTACTTC. The variable domain in full, with the rest retrieved from reference TRBV5-5 and TRBJ2-5, is DAGVTQSPTHLIKTRGQQVTLRCSPISGHKSVSWYQQVLGQGPQFIFQYYEKEERGRGNFPDRFSARQFPNYSSELNVNALLLGDSALYLCASSVGQGQETQYFGPGTRLLVL.

This clone occurred once. The chain employs TRBV3-1 (or the pseudogene TRBV3-2) and TRBJ2-1; weak D call: TRBD2 (5 bases). Trimming removed 0 bases from V and 9 bases from J, with 9 bases in between. CDR1 LGHDT and CDR2 YNNKEL come from the germline V gene (reference sequence). CDR3 length: 13 residues. The CDR3 sequence is CASSQDWSGEQFF. The DNA for the CDR3 is TGTGCCAGCAGCCAAGATTGGAGCGGTGAGCAGTTCTTC.

CDR3 nucleotides: TGTGCCAGCAGGGACACCCCTAATGAAAAACTGTTTTTT. Amino acids: CASRDTPNEKLFF. This chain uses TRBV2 with TRBJ1-4; possible D gene TRBD1, 5 bases. Germline-derived CDR1 and CDR2 are SNHLY and FYNNEI. The CDR3 loop spans 13 amino acids. Trimming removed 6 bases from V and 3 bases from J, with 8 bases in between.

The genes are TRBV10-3 and TRBJ1-5; D is possibly TRBD1 (5 bases). Looked up from germline, CDR1 is ENHRY and CDR2 is SYGVKD. The CDR3 covers 14 residues. V lost 0 bases, J lost 6 bases, and 9 bases lay in between. The CDR3 nucleotides are TGTGCCATCAGTGAGTCCCGGGGGGGTCAGCCCCAGCATTTT. Translation gives CAISESRGGQPQHF.

This clone has a count of ten or more. The rearrangement uses TRBV19 and TRBJ1-5; D unresolved. The ends were cut back, 0 bases at V and 6 bases at J, with 6 bases in the middle. This CDR3 spans 13 amino acids. Germline loops: CDR1 LNHDA, CDR2 SQIVND (reference sequence). The CDR3 spells CASSIDQRQPQHF. As DNA, the CDR3 is TGTGCCAGTAGTATAGATCAGCGTCAGCCCCAGCATTTT.

The V and J genes are TRBV9 and TRBJ2-3, with a tentative D call TRBD2 (6 bases). V shed 0 bases and J shed 2 bases, with 10 bases lying between them. CDR3 length equals 15 residues. The germline CDR1 and CDR2 sequences are SGDLS and YYNGEE. CDR3 residues: CASSVEGDSTDTQYF. For the CDR3, the DNA is TGTGCCAGCAGCGTAGAAGGGGACTCCACAGATACGCAGTATTTT.

This sequence joins TRBV30 and TRBJ1-5; D not resolved. This CDR3 comprises 13 residues. Per germline, CDR1 GTSNPN and CDR2 SVGIG (reference sequence). V was cut by 1 base and J by 6 bases, with 10 bases left in between. Here the CDR3 reads CAWSEEGSQPQHF. CDR3 coding DNA: TGTGCCTGGAGTGAAGAGGGCAGTCAGCCCCAGCATTTT.

The chain uses TRBV29-1 and TRBJ2-1, with 8 nucleotides matching TRBD2. Germline CDR1 SQVTM, CDR2 ANQGSEA. This CDR3 region has 13 residues. V was pared by 0 bases and J by 11 bases, with 6 bases of the junction left unmatched. The CDR3 loop reads CSVEDRTSTKQFF. In nucleotides, the CDR3 is TGCAGCGTTGAAGATAGGACTAGCACTAAGCAGTTCTTC.

This clone was detected a few times. Other DNA sequences in this specimen translate into the identical CDR3. This sequence joins TRBV18 and TRBJ2-3; 7 bases agree with TRBD2. The junction had 3 bases not matched to a gene; V was cut back by 3 bases and J by 0 bases. This CDR3 has 15 amino acids. In germline, CDR1 is KGHSH, CDR2 LQKENI. The CDR3 nucleotides read TGTGCCAGCTCACCGGGACTATCTAGCACAGATACGCAGTATTTT. Translated: CASSPGLSSTDTQYF.

The J gene is TRBJ1-5, the V gene TRBV3-1 (or the pseudogene TRBV3-2); D call uncertain. Germline V lookup: CDR1 LGHDT, CDR2 YNNKEL (reference sequence). The CDR3 covers 13 residues. The V gene lost 0 bases and the J gene lost 11 bases, with 11 bases spanning the gap. CDR3 sequence: CASSQDLLGAQHF. The CDR3 DNA reads TGTGCCAGCAGCCAAGATCTGCTCGGGGCCCAGCATTTT.

The chain is built from TRBV15 and TRBJ2-3; D gene ambiguous. Trimming removed 0 bases at V and 6 bases at J, with 16 bases between. Germline V gene sequence: CDR1 LNHNV, CDR2 YYDKDF (reference sequence). There are 16 residues in the CDR3. For the CDR3, the DNA is TGTGCCACCAGCAGAGATTTGGCAGGCCGTGGCGATACGCAGTATTTT. This translates into CATSRDLAGRGDTQYF.

This chain uses TRBV19 with TRBJ2-5; 10 bases align to TRBD1. V dropped 8 bases and J dropped 3; count of bases not matched to a gene: 9. The CDR3 loop spans 15 amino acids. CDR1 LNHDA and CDR2 SQIVND come from the germline V gene (reference sequence). The CDR3 bases are TGTGCCAGTCGTCCTTTCGGGACAGGGGAAGAGACCCAGTACTTC. It codes for CASRPFGTGEETQYF.

The chain carries TRBV19 and TRBJ1-5, with no clear D. From germline, CDR1 is LNHDA and CDR2 SQIVND (reference sequence). V lost 1 base and J lost 7, with 8 bases in between. The CDR3 totals 13 residues. CDR3 amino acids: CASSIALRQPQHF. CDR3 DNA: TGTGCCAGTAGTATAGCTTTACGGCAGCCCCAGCATTTT. Complete variable domain (other parts from reference TRBV19 and TRBJ1-5): DGGITQSPKYLFRKEGQNVTLSCEQNLNHDAMYWYRQDPGQGLRLIYYSQIVNDFQKGDIAEGYSVSREKKESFPLTVTSAQKNPTAFYLCASSIALRQPQHFGDGTRLSIL.

This clone came up a few times. The chain employs TRBV3-1 (or the pseudogene TRBV3-2) and TRBJ1-2, with D unresolved. The germline CDR1 and CDR2 sequences are LGHDT and YNNKEL (reference sequence). The ends were cut back, 8 bases at V and 0 bases at J, with 7 bases in the middle. The CDR3 consists of 12 residues. CDR3 in amino acids: CASGGTNYGYTF. Written as DNA, the CDR3 is TGTGCCAGCGGAGGCACTAACTATGGCTACACCTTC.

The chain employs TRBV28 and TRBJ2-3; the match to TRBD2 covers 9 bases. The trim removed 5 bases at V and 5 bases at J, leaving 8 bases unmatched. The CDR3 totals 15 residues. Germline V lookup: CDR1 MDHEN, CDR2 SYDVKM. CDR3 nucleotide sequence: TGTGCCAGCAGTCCTAGCGGGAATTGGGGAGATACGCAGTATTTT. It specifies CASSPSGNWGDTQYF.